This T cell receptor (beta chain) originates from a study of blood T cell repertoires in COVID-19. For the study at large: Spain, Italy and the United States supplied samples that represented acute and convalescent COVID-19. Sample material is recorded as cDNA or gDNA derived from T cells, B-cell-depleted T cells, or PBMCs.

Per the original data handling: Amplified reference gene primers provided the basis for estimating nucleated cell counts. Profiling relied on immunoSEQ multiplex PCR, and the TCRdb table lists in-frame clones only, not all of them. The DNA was the basis for D and trimming; V, J and clone size are from that table. The data hold some 370,000 clones, with more than 70% observed a single time. The V and J ends lost 5 bases and 5 bases respectively, with 10 bases between them. The CDR3 consists of 13 residues. CDR1 and CDR2 from the germline V gene are SGHAT and FQNNGV. The source is a middle-aged man with acute or convalescent COVID-19. The chain carries TRBV11-2 and TRBJ1-5, with D perhaps matching TRBD1 (5 bases). Sequenced input: peripheral blood. The CDR3 loop is CASSNSQDQPQHF. As DNA, the CDR3 is TGTGCCAGCAGCAACTCACAGGATCAGCCCCAGCATTTT.